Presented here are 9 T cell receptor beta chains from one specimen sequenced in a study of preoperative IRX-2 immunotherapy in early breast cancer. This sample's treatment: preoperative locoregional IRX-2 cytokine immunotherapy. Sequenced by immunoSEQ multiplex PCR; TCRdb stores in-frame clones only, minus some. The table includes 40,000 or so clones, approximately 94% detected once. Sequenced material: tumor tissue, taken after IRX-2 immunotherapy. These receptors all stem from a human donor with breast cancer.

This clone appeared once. This chain's CDR3 is CASSRHSGTGGSGANVLTF. Written as DNA, the CDR3 is TGCGCCAGCAGCCGGCATTCCGGGACAGGGGGCTCTGGGGCCAACGTCCTGACTTTC. V is TRBV4-3 and J is TRBJ2-6; 11 nucleotides align to TRBD1. This CDR3 comprises 19 residues. Germline CDR1 is LGHNA and CDR2 is YSLEER. V was clipped by 4 bases and J by 0 bases; unmatched bases: 8.

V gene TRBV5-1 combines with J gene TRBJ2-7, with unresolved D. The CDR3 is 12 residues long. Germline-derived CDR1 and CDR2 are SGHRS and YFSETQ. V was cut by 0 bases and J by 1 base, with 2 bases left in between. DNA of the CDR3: TGCGCCAGCAGCTTGGAGTCCTACGAGCAGTACTTC. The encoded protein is CASSLESYEQYF.

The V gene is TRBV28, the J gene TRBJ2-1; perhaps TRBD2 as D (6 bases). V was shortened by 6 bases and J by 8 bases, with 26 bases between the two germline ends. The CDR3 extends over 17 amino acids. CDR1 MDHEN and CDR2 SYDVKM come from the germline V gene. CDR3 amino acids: CASSLQWMRLDVDEQFF. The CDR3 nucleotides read TGTGCCAGCAGCCTCCAGTGGATGAGACTAGATGTCGATGAGCAGTTCTTC.

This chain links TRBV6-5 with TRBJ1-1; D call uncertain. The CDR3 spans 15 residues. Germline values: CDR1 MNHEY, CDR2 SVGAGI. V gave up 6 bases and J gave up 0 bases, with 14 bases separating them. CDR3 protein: CASSHSINMNTEAFF. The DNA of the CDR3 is TGTGCCAGCAGCCACTCCATCAATATGAACACTGAAGCTTTCTTT.

The CDR3 DNA follows: TGTGCCAGCAGTACGCAACTTGACAGAGCCTACGAGCAGTACTTC. This sequence encodes CASSTQLDRAYEQYF. The genes are TRBV27 and TRBJ2-7; TRBD1 might be the D (5 bases). Trimming took off 5 bases at V and 2 bases at J, with 16 bases between the two ends. The CDR3 length is 15 residues. Germline-derived CDR1 and CDR2 are MNHEY and SMNVEV (reference sequence).

CDR3 residues: CASSYRPPSTEAFF. CDR3 sequence (DNA): TGCGCCAGCAGCTACAGGCCCCCGAGCACTGAAGCTTTCTTT. The gene calls are TRBV5-1 and TRBJ1-1, with a possible D match to TRBD1 (5 bases). Germline V gives CDR1 SGHRS, CDR2 YFSETQ. The V end was cut by 3 bases, the J end by 4 bases, with 13 bases between. This CDR3 is 14 amino acids long.

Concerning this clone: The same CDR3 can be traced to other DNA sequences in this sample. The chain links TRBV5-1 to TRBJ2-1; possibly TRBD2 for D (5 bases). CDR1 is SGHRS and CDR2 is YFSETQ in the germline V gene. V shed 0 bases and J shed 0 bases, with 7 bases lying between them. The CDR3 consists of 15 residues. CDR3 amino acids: CASSLGGDSYNEQFF. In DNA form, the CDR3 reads TGCGCCAGCAGCTTGGGGGGAGACTCCTACAATGAGCAGTTCTTC. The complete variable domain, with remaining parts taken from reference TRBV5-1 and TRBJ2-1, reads KAGVTQTPRYLIKTRGQQVTLSCSPISGHRSVSWYQQTPGQGLQFLFEYFSETQRNKGNFPGRFSGRQFSNSRSEMNVSTLELGDSALYLCASSLGGDSYNEQFFGPGTRLTVL.

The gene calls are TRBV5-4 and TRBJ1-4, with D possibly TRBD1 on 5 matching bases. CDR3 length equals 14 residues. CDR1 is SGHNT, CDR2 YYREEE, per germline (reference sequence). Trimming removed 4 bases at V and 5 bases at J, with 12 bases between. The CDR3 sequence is CASSLAGQNEKLFF. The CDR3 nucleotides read TGTGCCAGCAGCCTCGCCGGACAAAATGAAAAACTGTTTTTT.

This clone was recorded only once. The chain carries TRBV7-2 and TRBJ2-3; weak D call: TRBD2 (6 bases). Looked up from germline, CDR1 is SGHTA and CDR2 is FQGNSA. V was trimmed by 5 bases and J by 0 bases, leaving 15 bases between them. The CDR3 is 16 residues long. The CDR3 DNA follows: TGTGCCAGCAGCGTGTCTGCGGGGACTAGCACAGATACGCAGTATTTT. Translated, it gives CASSVSAGTSTDTQYF.